Listed below are T cell receptor beta chains from one sample, sequenced in a study of blood T cell repertoires in COVID-19. Produced via immunoSEQ multiplex PCR; TCRdb's table is partial and in-frame only. The table records 250,000 to 300,000 clones, roughly nine tenths of them present only once. Input material: PBMCs or T cells enriched from blood (not recorded which). The receptors were gathered from a human donor in a cohort exposed to, infected with or recovered from COVID-19 (not recorded which). The donor label of this sample is uncertain. Each CDR3 is given with its conserved first and last residue. The D gene is left open where the match is weak. Expanded clones are given a class, and other clones once, few, many or no size at all.

NA | TRBJ1-4 | NA | TRBV15 | TGTGCCACCAGCAGAGAATTGACGGGTGAAAAACTGTTTTTT | CATSRELTGEKLFF
NA | TRBJ2-3 | TRBD2 | TRBV9 | TGTGCCAGCAGCCCCGGGACTAGCGGGGGACCTAGCACAGATACGCAGTATTTT | CASSPGTSGGPSTDTQYF
NA | TRBJ2-4 | NA | TRBV28 | TGTGCCAGCAGCCTACCTCGGACAGAACTAGCCAAAAACATTCAGTACTTC | CASSLPRTELAKNIQYF
NA | TRBJ2-1 | NA | TRBV24-1 | TGTGCCACCAGTGACCATCGGGCGGGGACCTCCTACAATGAGCAGTTCTTC | CATSDHRAGTSYNEQFF
NA | TRBJ1-5 | TRBD1 | TRBV19 | TGTGCCTCCCAAGTAGGGGGCTATAGCAATCAGCCCCAGCATTTT | CASQVGGYSNQPQHF
NA | TRBJ2-1 | NA | TRBV19 | TGTGCCAGTAGTATCAGCGACAGCCACAATGAGCAGTTCTTC | CASSISDSHNEQFF
NA | TRBJ1-3 | TRBD1 | TRBV6-1 | TGTGCCAGCAGTGAAGTAGGCCGACAGGGGCGTCCTGGAAACACCATATATTTT | CASSEVGRQGRPGNTIYF
NA | TRBJ2-1 | NA | TRBV30 | TGTGCCTGGAGTCAGAGGGGGAACGCTGGGAATGAGCAGTTCTTC | CAWSQRGNAGNEQFF
once | TRBJ2-3 | TRBD2 | TRBV9 | TGTGCCAGCAGCCAAGAGGGAGGTAGCGGGGGGGCATCAAATACGCAGTATTTT | CASSQEGGSGGASNTQYF
NA | TRBJ1-2 | NA | TRBV7-2 | TGTGCCAGCAGCTTGGGTCCCGGGGTGAACTATGGCTACACCTTC | CASSLGPGVNYGYTF
few | TRBJ1-6 | TRBD1 | TRBV12-5 | TGTGCTAGTGGTTTGACAGGGGCCCCGGTCCCCCTCCACTTT | CASGLTGAPVPLHF
NA | TRBJ1-2 | NA | TRBV27 | TGTGCCAGCAGTTGGGTGGGGGGTTCCTATGGCTACACCTTC | CASSWVGGSYGYTF
NA | TRBJ2-1 | NA | TRBV9 | TGTGCCAGCAGCGACCGGGACATGAGCTCCTACAATGAGCAGTTCTTC | CASSDRDMSSYNEQFF
NA | TRBJ1-1 | NA | TRBV9 | TGTGCCAGCAGCCCGGGGACCGGGGGAGTTAACACTGAAGCTTTCTTT | CASSPGTGGVNTEAFF
NA | TRBJ1-1 | TRBD1 | TRBV18 | TGTGCCAGCTCACCGGACAGGCGGAACACTGAAGCTTTCTTT | CASSPDRRNTEAFF
NA | TRBJ1-4 | NA | TRBV11-2 | TGTGCCAGCAGCCGGGAGTATAATGAAAAACTGTTTTTT | CASSREYNEKLFF
NA | TRBJ1-2 | NA | TRBV18 | TGTGCCAGCTCACCAGCGGGAAACTATGGCTACACCTTC | CASSPAGNYGYTF
once | TRBJ1-2 | TRBD1 | TRBV20-1 | TGCAGTGCGAAACAGGGGGGTGGCTACACCTTC | CSAKQGGGYTF
few | TRBJ2-1 | TRBD2 | TRBV19 | TGTGCCAGTAGTCCCGGACTAGCGGGGGCCACGGGGAATGAGCAGTTCTTC | CASSPGLAGATGNEQFF
NA | TRBJ1-2 | NA | TRBV7-9 | TGTGCCAGCTCAAGAGAGGCCTATGGCTACACCTTC | CASSREAYGYTF
NA | TRBJ1-6 | TRBD1 | TRBV28 | TGTGCCAGCAGCGTTGGACAGGGCGATAATTCACCCCTCCACTTT | CASSVGQGDNSPLHF
once | TRBJ2-7 | NA | TRBV2 | TGTGCCAGCAACCCGCTCGAAAGAGACTACGAGCAGTACTTC | CASNPLERDYEQYF
once | TRBJ2-7 | NA | TRBV27 | TGTGCCAGCACCTCCGGACAAAACGAGCAGTACTTC | CASTSGQNEQYF
once | TRBJ2-3 | NA | TRBV7-6 | TGTGCCAGCAGCTTAGCGGGGGCCAGCACAGATACGCAGTATTTT | CASSLAGASTDTQYF
NA | TRBJ1-5 | NA | TRBV27 | TGTGCCAGCAGTTTATCTGGCGGAAATCAGCCCCAGCATTTT | CASSLSGGNQPQHF
NA | TRBJ2-5 | NA | TRBV25-1 | TGTGCCAGTTCGGGGGACCCCACGGGGACCCAGTACTTC | CASSGDPTGTQYF
once | TRBJ2-3 | TRBD2 | TRBV24-1 | TGTGCCACCAGTCAGCGGGGCACCACAGATACGCAGTATTTT | CATSQRGTTDTQYF
NA | TRBJ2-7 | NA | TRBV5-1 | TGCGCCAGCAGCTTGAAGGGGACCTACGAGCAGTACTTC | CASSLKGTYEQYF
NA | TRBJ1-2 | TRBD1 | TRBV28 | TGTGCCAGTCACATGACAGGGGCCTTGGATGGCTACACCTTC | CASHMTGALDGYTF
NA | TRBJ1-5 | TRBD1 | TRBV9 | TGTGCCAGCGCCAGGGGGTATAATCAGCCCCAGCATTTT | CASARGYNQPQHF
NA | TRBJ2-7 | TRBD1 | TRBV5-4 | TGTGCCAGCAGCTTGGGACAGGGGCCGGCCTACGAGCAGTACTTC | CASSLGQGPAYEQYF
NA | TRBJ2-6 | TRBD1 | TRBV4-1 | TGCGCCAGCAGCCAATTCGTGGTTCGAAGGACAGGGAGCTCTGGGGCCAACGTCCTGACTTTC | CASSQFVVRRTGSSGANVLTF
NA | TRBJ2-7 | NA | TRBV5-4 | TGTGCCAGCAGCTCCGGCTCGGGCAGGGAATACGAGCAGTACTTC | CASSSGSGREYEQYF
NA | TRBJ2-1 | TRBD2 | TRBV15 | TGTGCCACCAGCAGATCTAGCGGGGGGATCCCCTACAATGAGCAGTTCTTC | CATSRSSGGIPYNEQFF
NA | TRBJ1-2 | TRBD1 | TRBV6-6 | TGTGCCAGCACCAGTCCGGGACAGGGGAGCCGAGGCTACACCTTC | CASTSPGQGSRGYTF
NA | TRBJ2-2 | TRBD1 | TRBV3-1/TRBV3-2 | TGTGCCAGCAGCCAAGAGGACAGGGCGAACACCGGGGAGCTGTTTTTT | CASSQEDRANTGELFF